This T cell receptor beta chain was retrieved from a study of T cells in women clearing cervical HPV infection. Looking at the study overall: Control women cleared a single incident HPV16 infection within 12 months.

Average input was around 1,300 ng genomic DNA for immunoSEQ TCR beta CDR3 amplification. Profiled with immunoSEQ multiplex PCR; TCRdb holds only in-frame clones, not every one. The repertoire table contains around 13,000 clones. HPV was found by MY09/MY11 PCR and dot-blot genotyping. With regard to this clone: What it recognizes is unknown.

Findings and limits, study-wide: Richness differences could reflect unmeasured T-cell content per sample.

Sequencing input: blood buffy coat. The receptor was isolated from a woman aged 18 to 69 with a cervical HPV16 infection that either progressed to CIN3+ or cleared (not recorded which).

Partial CDR3 DNA: TGTGCCAGCAGTGTAGGGGACATCAGCAATCAGCCG. Encoded protein: CASSVGDISNQP. The entire CDR3 protein is CASSVGDISNQPQYF. The V call is TRBV6-1, the J call TRBJ2-3, with a possible D match to TRBD1 (6 bases). Coverage ceases 3 residues before the CDR3 finishes, and the germline J gene fills in the end. CDR3 length: 15 residues. The V gene's germline CDR1 is MNHNS and CDR2 SASEGT.